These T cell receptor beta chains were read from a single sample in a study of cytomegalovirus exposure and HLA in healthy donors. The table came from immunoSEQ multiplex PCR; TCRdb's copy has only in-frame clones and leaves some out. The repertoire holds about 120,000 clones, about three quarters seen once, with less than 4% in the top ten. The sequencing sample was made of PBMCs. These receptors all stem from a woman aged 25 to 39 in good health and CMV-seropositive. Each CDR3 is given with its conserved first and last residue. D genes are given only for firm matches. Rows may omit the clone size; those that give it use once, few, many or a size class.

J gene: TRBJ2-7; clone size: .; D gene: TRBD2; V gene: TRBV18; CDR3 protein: CASSHLAGYEQYF; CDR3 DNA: TGTGCCAGCTCCCACCTAGCGGGGTACGAGCAGTACTTC
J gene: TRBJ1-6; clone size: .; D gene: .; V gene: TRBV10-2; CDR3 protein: CASSEEGLPSSPLHF; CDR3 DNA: TGCGCCAGCAGTGAGGAGGGACTGCCGAGTTCACCCCTCCACTTT
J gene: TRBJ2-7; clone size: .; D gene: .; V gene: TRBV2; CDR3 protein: CASKRNSGDYEQYF; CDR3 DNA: TGTGCCAGCAAACGCAACTCAGGGGACTACGAGCAGTACTTC
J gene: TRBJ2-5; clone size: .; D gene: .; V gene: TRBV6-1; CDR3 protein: CASKFGDSKETQYF; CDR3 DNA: TGTGCCAGCAAATTTGGGGACTCAAAAGAGACCCAGTACTTC
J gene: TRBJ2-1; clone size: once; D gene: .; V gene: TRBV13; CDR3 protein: CASSADSDNEQFF; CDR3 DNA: TGTGCCAGCAGCGCGGACAGTGACAATGAGCAGTTCTTC
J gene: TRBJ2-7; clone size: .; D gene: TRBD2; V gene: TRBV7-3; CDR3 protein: CASSLSSGGTYEQYF; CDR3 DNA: TGTGCCAGCAGCTTGTCTAGCGGGGGAACCTACGAGCAGTACTTC
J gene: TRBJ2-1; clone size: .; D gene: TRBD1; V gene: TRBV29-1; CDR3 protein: CSVETDRGRLNEQFF; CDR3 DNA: TGCAGCGTTGAAACGGACAGGGGGCGTCTCAATGAGCAGTTCTTC
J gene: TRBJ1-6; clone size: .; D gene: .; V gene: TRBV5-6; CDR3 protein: CASSFGRGNSPLHF; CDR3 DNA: TGTGCCAGCAGCTTCGGGAGGGGAAATTCACCCCTCCACTTT
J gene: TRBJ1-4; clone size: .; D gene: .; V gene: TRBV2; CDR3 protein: CASSEDRVELFF; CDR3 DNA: TGTGCCAGCAGTGAAGACAGGGTTGAGCTGTTTTTT
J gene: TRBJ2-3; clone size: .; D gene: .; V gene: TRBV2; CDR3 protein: CASKSLAAADTQYF; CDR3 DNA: TGTGCCAGCAAATCGCTAGCCGCCGCAGATACGCAGTATTTT
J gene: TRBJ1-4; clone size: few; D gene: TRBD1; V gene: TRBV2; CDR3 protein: CASSQDRAFEKLFF; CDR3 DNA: TGTGCCAGCAGCCAGGACAGGGCCTTTGAAAAACTGTTTTTT
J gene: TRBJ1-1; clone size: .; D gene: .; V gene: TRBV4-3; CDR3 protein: CASSQVGEINTEAFF; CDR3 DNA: TGCGCCAGCAGCCAAGTAGGGGAAATAAACACTGAAGCTTTCTTT
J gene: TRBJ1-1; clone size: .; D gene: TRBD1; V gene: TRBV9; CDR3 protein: CASGGTEMNTEAFF; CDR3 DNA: TGTGCCAGCGGGGGGACAGAGATGAACACTGAAGCTTTCTTT
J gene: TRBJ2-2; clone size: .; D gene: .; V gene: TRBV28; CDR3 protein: CASSTPTGELFF; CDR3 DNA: TGTGCCAGCAGTACACCGACCGGGGAGCTGTTTTTT
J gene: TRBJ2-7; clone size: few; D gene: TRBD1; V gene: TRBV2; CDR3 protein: CASSEAQGASYEQYF; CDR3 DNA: TGTGCCAGCAGTGAAGCCCAGGGGGCGTCCTACGAGCAGTACTTC
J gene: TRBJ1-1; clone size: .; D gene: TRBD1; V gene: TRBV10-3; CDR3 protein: CAISEAVQGVTEAFF; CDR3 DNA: TGTGCCATCAGTGAAGCGGTTCAGGGGGTCACTGAAGCTTTCTTT
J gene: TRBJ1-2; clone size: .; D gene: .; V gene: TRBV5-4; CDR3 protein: CASSPFGSVISNYGYTF; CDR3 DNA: TGTGCCAGCAGCCCGTTCGGGTCAGTGATTTCTAACTATGGCTACACCTTC
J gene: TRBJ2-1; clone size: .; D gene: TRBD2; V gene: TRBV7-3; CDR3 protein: CASSSSGGVNEQFF; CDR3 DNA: TGTGCCAGCAGCTCTAGCGGGGGGGTTAATGAGCAGTTCTTC
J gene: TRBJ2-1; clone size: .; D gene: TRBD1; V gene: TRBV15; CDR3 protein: CATSNRDRGQNEQFF; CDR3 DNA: TGTGCCACCAGCAACCGGGACAGGGGCCAGAATGAGCAGTTCTTC
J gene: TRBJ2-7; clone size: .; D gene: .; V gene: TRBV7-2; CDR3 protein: CASSLVGGKGSYEQYF; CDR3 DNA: TGTGCCAGCAGCTTAGTCGGCGGGAAAGGATCCTACGAGCAGTACTTC
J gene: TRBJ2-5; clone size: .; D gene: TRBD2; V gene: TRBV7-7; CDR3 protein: CASSLELAGGGPQETQYF; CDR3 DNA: TGTGCCAGCAGCTTAGAGCTAGCGGGGGGTGGACCCCAAGAGACCCAGTACTTC
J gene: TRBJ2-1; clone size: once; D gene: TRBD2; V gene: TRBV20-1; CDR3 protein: CSSGTQGEQFF; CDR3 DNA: TGCAGTAGCGGGACCCAGGGTGAGCAGTTCTTC
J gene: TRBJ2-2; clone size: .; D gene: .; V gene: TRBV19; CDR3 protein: CASRSGRGTGELFF; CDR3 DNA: TGTGCCAGTAGGTCAGGCCGGGGGACCGGGGAGCTGTTTTTT
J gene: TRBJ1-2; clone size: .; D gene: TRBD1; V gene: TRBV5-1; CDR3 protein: CASSVGQHWGGYTF; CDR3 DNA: TGCGCCAGCAGCGTGGGACAGCACTGGGGCGGCTACACCTTC
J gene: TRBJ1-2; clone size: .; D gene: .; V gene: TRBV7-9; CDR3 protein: CASSPAKGPANYGYTF; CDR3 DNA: TGTGCCAGCAGCCCAGCAAAGGGGCCGGCTAACTATGGCTACACCTTC
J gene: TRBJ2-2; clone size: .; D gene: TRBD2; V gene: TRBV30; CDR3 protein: CAWSVRRGAGELFF; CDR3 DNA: TGTGCCTGGAGTGTACGACGGGGGGCCGGGGAGCTGTTTTTT
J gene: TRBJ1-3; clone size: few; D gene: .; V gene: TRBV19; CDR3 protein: CASRDIFNSGNTIYF; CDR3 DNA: TGTGCCAGTAGGGACATCTTCAACTCTGGAAACACCATATATTTT
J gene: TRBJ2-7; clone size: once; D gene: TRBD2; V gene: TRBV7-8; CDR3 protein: CASSLGLAGGWQYF; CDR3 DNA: TGTGCCAGCAGCTTAGGTCTAGCGGGGGGGTGGCAGTACTTC
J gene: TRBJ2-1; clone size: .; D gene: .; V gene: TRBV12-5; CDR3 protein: CASGPGSNNEQFF; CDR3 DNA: TGTGCTAGTGGTCCAGGATCGAACAATGAGCAGTTCTTC
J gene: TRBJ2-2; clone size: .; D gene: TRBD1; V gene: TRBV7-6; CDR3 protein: CASSLGTGAGELFF; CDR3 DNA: TGTGCCAGCAGCTTAGGAACAGGGGCCGGGGAGCTGTTTTTT
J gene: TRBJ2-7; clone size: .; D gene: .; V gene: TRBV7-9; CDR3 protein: CASSLMGEVTYEQYF; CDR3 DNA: TGTGCCAGCAGCTTGATGGGCGAAGTCACCTACGAGCAGTACTTC
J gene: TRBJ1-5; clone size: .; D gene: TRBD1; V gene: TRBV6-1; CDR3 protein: CASSERGGRGLQPQHF; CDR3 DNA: TGTGCCAGCAGTGAAAGAGGAGGCAGGGGGCTGCAGCCCCAGCATTTT
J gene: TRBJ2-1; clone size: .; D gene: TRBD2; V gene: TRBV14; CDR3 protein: CASRHSGGARNEQFF; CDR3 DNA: TGTGCCAGCAGACATAGCGGGGGGGCGAGGAATGAGCAGTTCTTC
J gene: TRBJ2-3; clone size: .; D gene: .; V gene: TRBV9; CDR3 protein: CASSVGGRSTDTQYF; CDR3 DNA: TGTGCCAGCAGCGTAGGGGGGAGGAGCACAGATACGCAGTATTTT
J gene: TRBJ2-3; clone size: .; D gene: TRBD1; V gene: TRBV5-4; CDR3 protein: CASSTRTGGGTDTQYF; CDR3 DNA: TGTGCCAGCAGCACGCGGACAGGGGGAGGCACAGATACGCAGTATTTT
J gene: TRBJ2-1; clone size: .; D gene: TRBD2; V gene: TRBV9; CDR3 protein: CASSVERGGYNEQFF; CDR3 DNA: TGTGCCAGCAGCGTCGAGCGGGGGGGGTACAATGAGCAGTTCTTC
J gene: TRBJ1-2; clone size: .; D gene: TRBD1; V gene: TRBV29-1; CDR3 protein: CSGDRGYGYTF; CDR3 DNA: TGCAGCGGTGACAGGGGATATGGCTACACCTTC
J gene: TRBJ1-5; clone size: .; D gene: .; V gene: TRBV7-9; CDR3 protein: CASSLGRGNQPQHF; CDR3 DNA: TGTGCCAGCAGCTTAGGTCGAGGCAATCAGCCCCAGCATTTT
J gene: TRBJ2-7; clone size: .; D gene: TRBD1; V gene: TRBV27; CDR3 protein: CASSFVTGTYEQYF; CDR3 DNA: TGTGCCAGCAGTTTCGTGACAGGGACCTACGAGCAGTACTTC
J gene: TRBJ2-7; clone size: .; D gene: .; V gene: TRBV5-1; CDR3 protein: CASSPRQGRGYEQYF; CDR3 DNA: TGCGCCAGCAGCCCCAGACAGGGGAGGGGATACGAGCAGTACTTC
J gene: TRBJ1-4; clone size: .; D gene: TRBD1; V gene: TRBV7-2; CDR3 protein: CASSPRDRGNEKLFF; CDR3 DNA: TGTGCCAGCAGCCCCCGGGACAGGGGAAACGAAAAACTGTTTTTT
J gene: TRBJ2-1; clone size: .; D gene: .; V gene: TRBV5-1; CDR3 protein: CASNTGDSYNEQFF; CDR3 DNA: TGCGCCAGCAACACGGGGGATTCCTACAATGAGCAGTTCTTC
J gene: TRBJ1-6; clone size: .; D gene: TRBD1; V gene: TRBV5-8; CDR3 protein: CASSLGAGTGTSPLHF; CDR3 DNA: TGTGCCAGCAGCTTGGGGGCCGGGACAGGGACCTCACCCCTCCACTTT
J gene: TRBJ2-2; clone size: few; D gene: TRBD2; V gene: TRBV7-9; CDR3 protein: CASSSSGGAAGELFF; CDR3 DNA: TGTGCCAGCAGCTCTAGCGGGGGGGCCGCCGGGGAGCTGTTTTTT
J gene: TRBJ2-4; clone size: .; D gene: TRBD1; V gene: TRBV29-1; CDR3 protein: CSVDLGQGASIAKNIQYF; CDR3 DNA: TGCAGCGTTGATCTGGGACAGGGGGCCTCAATAGCCAAAAACATTCAGTACTTC
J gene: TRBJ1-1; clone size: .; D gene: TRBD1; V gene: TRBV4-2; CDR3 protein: CASSHGQGVNEAFF; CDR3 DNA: TGTGCCAGCAGCCATGGACAGGGGGTAAATGAAGCTTTCTTT